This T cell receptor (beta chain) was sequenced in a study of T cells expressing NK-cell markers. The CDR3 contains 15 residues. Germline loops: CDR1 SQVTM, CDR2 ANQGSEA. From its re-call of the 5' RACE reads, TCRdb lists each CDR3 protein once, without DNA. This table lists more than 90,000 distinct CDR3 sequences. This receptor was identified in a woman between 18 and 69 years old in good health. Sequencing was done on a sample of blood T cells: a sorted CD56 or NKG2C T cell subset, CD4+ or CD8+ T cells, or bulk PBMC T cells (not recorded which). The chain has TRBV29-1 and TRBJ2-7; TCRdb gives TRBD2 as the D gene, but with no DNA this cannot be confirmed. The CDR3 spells CSVEATSGSRYEQYF.